This TCR beta chain was sequenced for a study of Ad26.COV2.S vaccination and SARS-CoV-2 variants. Looking at the study overall: Into the muscle, Ad26.COV2.S was dosed once or twice, 56 days apart.

As regards this clone: The antigen is not known. The same CDR3 is also encoded by other DNA sequences in this sample.

Libraries were prepared by immunoSEQ multiplex PCR; TCRdb keeps only in-frame clonotypes and omits some of them. The sample has 350,000 to 450,000 clones; 80% to 95% are singletons. Study outcomes and limitations: Substantial breadth was reportedly displayed by spike-specific CD8+ and CD4+ T cell responses after vaccination.

Trimming took 6 bases from V and 3 from J, leaving 3 bases between them. The CDR3 runs to 11 residues. CDR1 is MNHEY and CDR2 is SMNVEV in the germline V gene (reference sequence). Treatment specified: 15 to 20 received Ad26.COV2.S at low or high dose, single or two shots; roughly 5 received placebo; per-sample allocation not given. Sampling was done on day 63 after the first vaccine or placebo injection. Donor was an adult aged 18-55 years in Boston. Spike of the Wuhan-strain SARS-CoV-2 was expressed by an Ad26 vector, which formed the vaccine. Here the sequenced sample was peripheral blood, taken in a trial of Ad26.COV2.S vaccine versus placebo. The V gene is TRBV27, the J gene TRBJ2-1; D gene unclear. The receptor was isolated from a person aged 18-65 years who received the Ad26.COV2.S COVID-19 vaccine or a placebo. CDR3 DNA: TGTGCCAGCAGCCGCTACAATGAGCAGTTCTTC. Its protein is CASSRYNEQFF.